A selection of T cell receptor beta chains follows, all from one sample in a study of shared clonotypes between healthy human individuals. Clones were sequenced by immunoSEQ multiplex PCR, and TCRdb holds only the in-frame ones, with some missing. The table records 600,000 to 750,000 clones, 72% of them present only once. Sequencing was performed on memory CD4+ T cells sorted from blood. Receptors were obtained from a woman in her 30s in good health. Each CDR3 is given with its conserved first and last residue. A D gene is named only where the DNA matches it firmly. Expanded clones get a size class; other rows say once, few or many, or leave the size out.

size | D | J | length | V | DNA | CDR3
NA | NA | TRBJ2-1 | 16 | TRBV6-1 | TGTGCCAGCAGTGAAGTAATCGGGAGTTCCTACAATGAGCAGTTCTTC | CASSEVIGSSYNEQFF
NA | TRBD1 | TRBJ2-6 | 15 | TRBV11-2 | TGTGCCAGCAGCTCCGAGGGGGCAGGGGCCAACGTCCTGACTTTC | CASSSEGAGANVLTF
NA | NA | TRBJ2-5 | 13 | TRBV9 | TGTGCCAGCAGCGTGACCGGGCAAGAGACCCAGTACTTC | CASSVTGQETQYF
few | NA | TRBJ1-1 | 14 | TRBV4-1 | TGCGCCAGCAGAAGGACAGCCAGGAACACTGAAGCTTTCTTT | CASRRTARNTEAFF
NA | NA | TRBJ2-2 | 14 | TRBV18 | TGTGCCAGCTCACCACCGAAGGACACCGGGGAGCTGTTTTTT | CASSPPKDTGELFF
NA | TRBD2 | TRBJ2-7 | 15 | TRBV6-5 | TGTGCCAGCAGACCGGATAGCGGGAGGGTTGGCGAGCAGTACTTC | CASRPDSGRVGEQYF
NA | TRBD2 | TRBJ2-3 | 16 | TRBV6-1 | TGTGCCAGCAGTGAAGTAGCGGGAGGATTCACAGATACGCAGTATTTT | CASSEVAGGFTDTQYF
NA | NA | TRBJ2-1 | 16 | TRBV11-3 | TGTGCCAGCAGCTTAGTGGGCACTACTACCTACAATGAGCAGTTCTTC | CASSLVGTTTYNEQFF
NA | TRBD2 | TRBJ2-1 | 16 | TRBV28 | TGTGCCAGCAGTACCCTAGCGGGAGGGGCTTTCAATGAGCAGTTCTTC | CASSTLAGGAFNEQFF
NA | TRBD2 | TRBJ2-2 | 16 | TRBV7-9 | TGTGCCAGCAGCCACCCGGGACTAGCGGTAACCGGGGAGCTGTTTTTT | CASSHPGLAVTGELFF
NA | NA | TRBJ1-5 | 14 | TRBV19 | TGTGCCAGTAGACAGGGTCCCGCAATTCAGCCCCAGCATTTT | CASRQGPAIQPQHF
NA | NA | TRBJ2-3 | 11 | TRBV2 | TGTGCCAGCACCCAAGCAGATACGCAGTATTTT | CASTQADTQYF
NA | NA | TRBJ2-2 | 13 | TRBV6-6 | TGTGCCAGCCACCAAACTGATAGCGGGGAGCTGTTTTTT | CASHQTDSGELFF
NA | NA | TRBJ2-1 | 14 | TRBV28 | TGTGCCAGCAGTTGGGCCGGGAGCTACAATGAGCAGTTCTTC | CASSWAGSYNEQFF
NA | TRBD2 | TRBJ2-1 | 15 | TRBV29-1 | TGCAGCGCGACTAGCGGGAGTGGTTCCTACAATGAGCAGTTCTTC | CSATSGSGSYNEQFF
NA | TRBD1 | TRBJ2-3 | 16 | TRBV10-1 | TGCGCCAGCAGTTCTCCTCCGGGACAGGGCCCAGATACGCAGTATTTT | CASSSPPGQGPDTQYF
NA | TRBD1 | TRBJ2-5 | 15 | TRBV5-1 | TGCGCCAGCAGCCCCTGGGGACAGGATAAAGAGACCCAGTACTTC | CASSPWGQDKETQYF
NA | NA | TRBJ2-5 | 13 | TRBV5-5 | TGTGCCAGCAGCGGAGCAGGGCTCGAGACCCAGTACTTC | CASSGAGLETQYF
NA | NA | TRBJ2-7 | 15 | TRBV7-9 | TGTGCCAGCAGCTTAGGCTTTCTAGATTTTGGCGAGCAGTACTTC | CASSLGFLDFGEQYF
NA | TRBD1 | TRBJ1-2 | 17 | TRBV25-1 | TGTGCCAGCAGTGAGTCAACCGGGACAGGGTCCTTCCCTGGCTACACCTTC | CASSESTGTGSFPGYTF
NA | NA | TRBJ1-3 | 15 | TRBV7-9 | TGTGCCAGCAGCTCTCGGGGGGACTCTACGGGCACCATATATTTT | CASSSRGDSTGTIYF
NA | NA | TRBJ1-5 | 17 | TRBV7-8 | TGTGCCAGCAGCTTAGCAGTGGCCAGGGGTTCTCATCAGCCCCAGCATTTT | CASSLAVARGSHQPQHF
NA | NA | TRBJ2-3 | 15 | TRBV5-1 | TGCGCCAGCAAGTATGGTCCGACTAGCACAGATACGCAGTATTTT | CASKYGPTSTDTQYF
NA | NA | TRBJ1-2 | 14 | TRBV6-1 | TGTGCCAGCAGTGATTGGGGGCCTAACTATGGCTACACCTTC | CASSDWGPNYGYTF
once | TRBD2 | TRBJ2-7 | 16 | TRBV11-2 | TGTGCCAGCAGCCCAAGATTGGCGGGAGGCGGATACGAGCAGTACTTC | CASSPRLAGGGYEQYF
NA | TRBD1 | TRBJ2-6 | 19 | TRBV4-2 | TGTGCCAGCAGCCCCCCATTCCGGGACAGGGGGGCAGGGGCCAACGTCCTGACTTTC | CASSPPFRDRGAGANVLTF
NA | NA | TRBJ1-5 | 15 | TRBV2 | TGTGCCAGCAGTGAAGATCTGTCAGCAAATCAGCCCCAGCATTTT | CASSEDLSANQPQHF
NA | TRBD1 | TRBJ2-2 | 17 | TRBV14 | TGTGCCAGCAGACAAACCCCGGGACAGTCGAACACCGGGGAGCTGTTTTTT | CASRQTPGQSNTGELFF
NA | TRBD1 | TRBJ1-1 | 15 | TRBV5-8 | TGTGCCAGCAGCCTAAGACAGACAGGGGTAAAAGAAGCTTTCTTT | CASSLRQTGVKEAFF
NA | NA | TRBJ2-7 | 20 | TRBV27 | TGTGCCAGCAGTATGCTATACAGGGGACTAAAAAAAATAAGCTCCTACGAGCAGTACTTC | CASSMLYRGLKKISSYEQYF
few | NA | TRBJ2-3 | 15 | TRBV30 | TGTGCCTGGAGTGTAGGGGGTACTAGCACAGATACGCAGTATTTT | CAWSVGGTSTDTQYF
few | NA | TRBJ1-5 | 11 | TRBV28 | TGTGCCAGCAGCCAGGGGAGGCCCCAGCATTTT | CASSQGRPQHF
once | NA | TRBJ1-5 | 16 | TRBV5-1 | TGCGCCAACGTGCCCCCCCACAGGGTTAACAATCAGCCCCAGCATTTT | CANVPPHRVNNQPQHF
few | NA | TRBJ1-1 | 14 | TRBV4-2 | TGTGCCAGCAGCCAAGAGGGCACCCAGGGTGCAGCTTTCTTT | CASSQEGTQGAAFF
NA | NA | TRBJ2-7 | 15 | TRBV28 | TGTGCCAGCATCCAAACCAGACGAAAAATCTACGAGCAGTACTTC | CASIQTRRKIYEQYF
once | NA | TRBJ1-4 | 13 | TRBV6-1 | TGTGCCAGCGGGACAACAACTAATGAAAAACTGTTTTTT | CASGTTTNEKLFF
NA | TRBD2 | TRBJ2-1 | 15 | TRBV6-1 | TGTGCCAGCACTCCCTCTAGCGGGAGAGGGTATGAGCAGTTCTTC | CASTPSSGRGYEQFF
once | NA | TRBJ1-5 | 15 | TRBV4-2 | TGTGCCAGCAGCCAGGCCGGGACAAGGGATCAGCCCCAGCATTTT | CASSQAGTRDQPQHF
NA | NA | TRBJ2-7 | 13 | TRBV15 | TGTGCCACCAGCTTCGGAGGAGCCTACGAGCAGTACTTC | CATSFGGAYEQYF
NA | NA | TRBJ2-7 | 12 | TRBV5-1 | TGCGCCAGCAGCTTAACCCGATACGAGCAGTACTTC | CASSLTRYEQYF